This T cell receptor (beta chain) stems from a study of shared clonotypes between healthy human individuals. Findings and limits, study-wide: A reduction in generation probabilities was seen for non-shared clonotypes relative to those shared by all four donors.

The CDR3 has 15 amino acids. CDR1 SEHNR and CDR2 FQNEAQ come from the germline V gene (reference sequence). Trimming left V 3 bases short and J 4 bases short, with 10 bases between. Comment on this clone: Its antigen is undetermined.

Profiling relied on immunoSEQ multiplex PCR, and the TCRdb table lists in-frame clones only, not all of them. This table has 800,000 to 950,000 clones, about 96% appearing once. Naive-designated CD8 cells lacked CD45RO, were positively enriched for CCR7, and omitted terminally differentiated effector memory CD45RA+ cells. The rearrangement links TRBV7-9 to TRBJ2-6; the D gene could be TRBD1 or TRBD2 (5 bases each). Sequenced: naive CD8+ T cells sorted from blood. The TCR was taken from a man between 25 and 39 years old in good health. This chain's CDR3 is CASSFGAGGANVLTF. CDR3 sequence (DNA): TGTGCCAGCAGCTTCGGGGCGGGCGGGGCCAACGTCCTGACTTTC. The full variable domain, in which reference TRBV7-9 and TRBJ2-6 provide the parts outside the CDR3, is DTGVSQNPRHKITKRGQNVTFRCDPISEHNRLYWYRQTLGQGPEFLTYFQNEAQLEKSRLLSDRFSAERPKGSFSTLEIQRTEQGDSAMYLCASSFGAGGANVLTFGAGSRLTVL.